This entry is about one TCR beta chain. Its binding antigen is unknown. Per-base qualities were not stored, and no clone one base away is much larger. For CDR1 and CDR2, the germline V gene lists SGHRS and YFSETQ. The CDR3 starts with the cysteine, ends with the phenylalanine, and has 15 residues. The read is trimmed to its CDR3 DNA, 45 bases read in frame from base 1. Compared with germline, V lacks 4 bases and J lacks 2 bases; bases without a gene match: 4. Every donor in the study was a healthy Caucasian. The twin cohort consisted of three pairs of female monozygotic twins, all aged about 18 to 29 years. Positive isolation kits from Invitrogen were used to isolate the CD4+ and CD8+ T cell populations. This entry is derived from a study of identical twins (dated by TCRdb to about 2016). Context from the whole study: To test whether fetal clonotypes persist, this study deep-sequenced TCR alpha and beta repertoires from monozygotic twins, from unrelated adults of various ages, and from cord blood. To rule out contamination, replicate twin experiments were performed at different times with different library preparation protocols. On the study overall, not on this receptor specifically: Compared with coincidental sharing between unrelated individuals, out-of-frame TCR alpha sequences shared between twins had an excess of sequences with low generation probability. A weaker excess of twin sharing was found in beta out-of-frame sequences because the signal-to-noise ratio was lowered by fewer shared sequences. Because the same donors could not be followed over many years, the conclusions depended on cross-sectional statistical analysis. Fewer insertions were carried by abundant cord blood beta clonotypes; a weaker similar trend was observed in young adult naive repertoires, while no such trend was observed in memory repertoires. Invariant T cells such as MAIT and iNKT could partly confound zero-insertion analyses, although diverse VJ usage argued against such confounding for most clonotypes. In monozygotic twins, out-of-frame TCR alpha sharing was systematically underestimated by recombination models, although the models agreed with sharing between unrelated individuals.

The library was built by means of 5' RACE. This sample was sequenced with an Illumina HiSeq 2000. A universal primer binding site was added through template switching, and the final cDNA carried a unique molecular identifier so that TCR cDNA molecules could be counted accurately. First-strand cDNA for TCR alpha and beta chains was synthesized from specific primers in the conserved constant-segment region. To control for contamination, every cDNA library was double barcoded, receiving both a SMART-Mk sample barcode and Illumina barcodes. TruSeq adapter sequences along with Illumina sample barcodes were introduced in two successive PCR steps. TCR alpha and beta cDNA libraries were sequenced on the Illumina HiSeq platform with custom primers. In the authors' own workflow: MiGEC processed the raw reads to extract unique molecular identifiers, while MiXCR was used to determine the CDR3 positions. Recombination models were inferred per individual with the repgenHMM and IGoR tools using an EM algorithm. Shared clonotypes were analyzed with the tcR package in R, and sharing was normalized by the product of cloneset sizes. To study raw recombination free of thymic and clonal selection effects, out-of-frame nonproductive sequences were analyzed. TCRdb handled the public reads itself, with Q25 trimming in fastp and clone calling in MiXCR, and kept productive beta chains. Rows are unified per CDR3 protein, each entry keeping the most common DNA and genes. The V and J calls here are based on TCRdb, not the publication. Here the sample has over 250,000 distinct CDR3 sequences; more than 8% occur a single time. The ten largest clones add up to roughly 6.4% of the sample.

These sequences were also reported in another study, on yellow fever vaccine responses in identical twins. Per the second study: The authors reported that the T cell response to vaccination in identical twins appeared partly convergent and partly personalized. In the study, vaccine-responding T cell clones were precisely tracked in identical twins.

The V gene is TRBV5-1 and the J gene is TRBJ2-1; 9 central bases correspond to TRBD2. This sequence was found in a woman between 18 and 29 years old in good health. Sequenced material: CD8+ T cells sorted from blood. The DNA reads as follows: TGCGCCAGCAGCCTAAGCGGGGGGCCCTACAATGAGCAGTTCTTC. It translates as CASSLSGGPYNEQFF.